This is a list of T cell receptor beta chains from one sample in a study of blood T cell repertoires in COVID-19. Assay used: immunoSEQ multiplex PCR; TCRdb lists only in-frame clones, some missing. The sample lists 160,000 or so clones; roughly 80% were seen once. The sequencing input was peripheral blood. All receptors derive from an elderly woman with acute or convalescent COVID-19. The CDR3 runs from the conserved cysteine through the conserved F or W. A D gene is named only where the DNA matches it firmly. Size is omitted from some rows. Given values are once, few, many or a class for expanded clones.

clone_size | j_call | v_call | cdr3_length | d_call | cdr3_nt | cdr3_aa
- | TRBJ1-2 | TRBV5-6 | 13 | TRBD1 | TGTGCCAGCAGCAAGGACAGGAACTATGGCTACACCTTC | CASSKDRNYGYTF
once | TRBJ1-3 | TRBV20-1 | 11 | - | TGCAGTGGCACCGGGGGAAACACCATATATTTT | CSGTGGNTIYF
- | TRBJ1-2 | TRBV2 | 14 | TRBD1 | TGTGCCAGCAGTCGGGACAGGCGCTCCTATGGCTACACCTTC | CASSRDRRSYGYTF
few | TRBJ2-7 | TRBV6-2/TRBV6-3 | 14 | TRBD1 | TGTGCCAGCAGTTATCGGACAGGGCCCTACGAGCAGTACTTC | CASSYRTGPYEQYF
- | TRBJ1-4 | TRBV7-2 | 14 | - | TGTGCCAGCAGTTATAGGGGGGGCGGCGAAAAACTGTTTTTT | CASSYRGGGEKLFF
once | TRBJ1-5 | TRBV15 | 16 | - | TGTGCCACCAGCAGAGAGCCAGGGGCGGGCAATCAGCCCCAGCATTTT | CATSREPGAGNQPQHF
many | TRBJ2-3 | TRBV7-6 | 14 | - | TGTGCCAGCAGCTTAGGCGGGAAAACAGATACGCAGTATTTT | CASSLGGKTDTQYF
few | TRBJ1-1 | TRBV7-9 | 15 | - | TGTGCCAGCAGCTTCCAGGGGAGGGGAAGTGGTGAAGCTTTCTTT | CASSFQGRGSGEAFF
- | TRBJ2-5 | TRBV28 | 14 | TRBD1 | TGTGCCAGCAGTTCGGGACAGGCCCAAGAGACCCAGTACTTC | CASSSGQAQETQYF
- | TRBJ2-7 | TRBV9 | 13 | - | TGTGCCAGCAGCGTAGCTACGGGGTGGGAGCAGTACTTC | CASSVATGWEQYF
- | TRBJ1-1 | TRBV29-1 | 12 | - | TGCAGCGCAGTAAGGGGTAACACTGAAGCTTTCTTT | CSAVRGNTEAFF
- | TRBJ2-1 | TRBV29-1 | 16 | - | TGCAGCGTTGATAAACAGCGGGACAACTTCTACAATGAGCAGTTCTTC | CSVDKQRDNFYNEQFF
- | TRBJ1-1 | TRBV19 | 15 | TRBD1 | TGTGCCAGTAGTGTCCCGGGACAGGCGAACACTGAAGCTTTCTTT | CASSVPGQANTEAFF
- | TRBJ2-7 | TRBV4-1 | 16 | TRBD2 | TGCGCCAGCAGCCAAACTCAGACTAGCGGGAGTTACGAGCAGTACTTC | CASSQTQTSGSYEQYF
- | TRBJ2-1 | TRBV7-3 | 14 | TRBD1 | TGTGCCAGCAGCTTGGGACAGGGGTGGAATGAGCAGTTCTTC | CASSLGQGWNEQFF
- | TRBJ2-4 | TRBV28 | 15 | - | TGTGCCAGCAGTTTGGGCGGGGTAGCCAAAAACATTCAGTACTTC | CASSLGGVAKNIQYF
- | TRBJ2-7 | TRBV28 | 13 | - | TGTGCCCTCGGGGAGCGGAACTCCTACGAGCAGTACTTC | CALGERNSYEQYF
- | TRBJ1-2 | TRBV5-4 | 16 | TRBD1 | TGTGCCAGCAGCTTGGCCCTGGACAGGGTCCGCTATGGCTACACCTTC | CASSLALDRVRYGYTF
once | TRBJ1-2 | TRBV10-3 | 16 | - | TGTGCCATCAGTGAGCCCCGAGACACCTTAAACTATGGCTACACCTTC | CAISEPRDTLNYGYTF
- | TRBJ2-5 | TRBV28 | 14 | - | TGTGCCAGCAGTTCTGGGACACCAAAAGAGACCCAGTACTTC | CASSSGTPKETQYF
- | TRBJ1-3 | TRBV19 | 16 | - | TGTGCCAGTACCCCAAGGCCCGGGGGGTATGGAAACACCATATATTTT | CASTPRPGGYGNTIYF
- | TRBJ2-7 | TRBV13 | 14 | - | TGTGCCAGCAGCTCGTCTCGGAGCTCCTACGAGCAGTACTTC | CASSSSRSSYEQYF
- | TRBJ2-3 | TRBV29-1 | 22 | - | TGCAGCGTTGCAGCAATCGCCCCCTCTAGAAACCTAGGAAGCTCTAGCACAGATACGCAGTATTTT | CSVAAIAPSRNLGSSSTDTQYF
- | TRBJ1-2 | TRBV7-2 | 16 | - | TGTGCCAGCAGCCCGCGGTCGAGACTAGCTAACTATGGCTACACCTTC | CASSPRSRLANYGYTF
- | TRBJ2-7 | TRBV7-2 | 15 | TRBD1 | TGTGCCAGCAGCTTAGTGGGACAGGAAAACTACGAGCAGTACTTC | CASSLVGQENYEQYF
- | TRBJ1-6 | TRBV5-1 | 18 | - | TGCGCCAGCAGCTTGGGGCAGGGCCTGAGCTCCTATAATTCACCCCTCCACTTT | CASSLGQGLSSYNSPLHF
- | TRBJ2-4 | TRBV28 | 16 | - | TGTGCCAGCAGTTTACGAGGTTTTCTAGCCAAAAACATTCAGTACTTC | CASSLRGFLAKNIQYF
- | TRBJ2-3 | TRBV19 | 14 | TRBD1 | TGTGCCAGTAGTCCCGACCACAGGGGAGATACGCAGTATTTT | CASSPDHRGDTQYF
- | TRBJ2-1 | TRBV6-1 | 18 | - | TGTGCCAGCAGTGAGCTGGGAAGTGGGCGACACGTAGCGAATGAGCAGTTCTTC | CASSELGSGRHVANEQFF
- | TRBJ1-5 | TRBV3-1/TRBV3-2 | 16 | TRBD1 | TGTGCCAGCAGCCCTCTCCTACAGGGGAAGTGGCAGCCCCAGCATTTT | CASSPLLQGKWQPQHF
- | TRBJ2-3 | TRBV5-1 | 13 | - | TGCGCCAGCAGCTTGGGACAGTCAGATACGCAGTATTTT | CASSLGQSDTQYF
- | TRBJ2-1 | TRBV5-4 | 14 | - | TGTGCCAGCAGCTTTGACAGGTTTACAAGAGAGCAGTTCTTC | CASSFDRFTREQFF
few | TRBJ2-1 | TRBV12-3/TRBV12-4 | 12 | TRBD1 | TGTGCCAGCAGCTGGACAGGGAATGAGCAGTTCTTC | CASSWTGNEQFF
- | TRBJ2-4 | TRBV29-1 | 13 | - | TGCAGCGTTGAAAGGCAGGGAAAAAACATTCAGTACTTC | CSVERQGKNIQYF
- | TRBJ2-7 | TRBV5-1 | 15 | TRBD1 | TGCGCCAGCAGCTTCCAACCGGGACAGGTCTACGAGCAGTACTTC | CASSFQPGQVYEQYF
- | TRBJ2-3 | TRBV3-1/TRBV3-2 | 17 | TRBD2 | TGTGCCAGCAGCCAAGATTTAACTAGCGGTAACACAGATACGCAGTATTTT | CASSQDLTSGNTDTQYF
- | TRBJ1-2 | TRBV6-5 | 15 | - | TGTGCCAGCAGTACCTGGACAAATCCTGACTGGGGCTACACCTTC | CASSTWTNPDWGYTF
- | TRBJ2-3 | TRBV28 | 17 | TRBD2 | TGTGCCAGCAGTTTACCCCTGGCGGGAGTAGGCACAGATACGCAGTATTTT | CASSLPLAGVGTDTQYF
- | TRBJ2-1 | TRBV21-1 | 12 | - | TGTGCCAGCAGCACACTAGCGTGGGAGCAGTTCTTC | CASSTLAWEQFF
- | TRBJ1-1 | TRBV18 | 15 | - | TGTGCCAGCTCTAGCGTTTGGGGCGGGGACACTGAAGCTTTCTTT | CASSSVWGGDTEAFF
- | TRBJ2-7 | TRBV19 | 15 | TRBD1 | TGTGCCTCTTCTCGGCTCGGGACAGGGGCCGACGAGCAGTACTTC | CASSRLGTGADEQYF
- | TRBJ1-6 | TRBV9 | 18 | TRBD1 | TGTGCCAGCAGCGTAGACCCCCCCGGACAGGGGAGGAATTCACCCCTCCACTTT | CASSVDPPGQGRNSPLHF